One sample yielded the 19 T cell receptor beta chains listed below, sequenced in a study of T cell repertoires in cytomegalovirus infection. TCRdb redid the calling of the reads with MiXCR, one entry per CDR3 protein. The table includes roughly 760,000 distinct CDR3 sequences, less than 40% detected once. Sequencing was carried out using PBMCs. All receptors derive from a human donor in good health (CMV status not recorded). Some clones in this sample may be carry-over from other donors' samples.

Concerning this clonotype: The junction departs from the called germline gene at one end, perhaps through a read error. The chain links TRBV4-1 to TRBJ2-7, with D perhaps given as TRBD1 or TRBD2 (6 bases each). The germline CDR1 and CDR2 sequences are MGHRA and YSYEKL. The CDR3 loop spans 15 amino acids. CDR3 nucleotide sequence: TGCGCCAGCAGCCGATCCAAGGGGGGACGTGACGAGCAGTCCTTC. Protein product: CASSRSKGGRDEQSF.

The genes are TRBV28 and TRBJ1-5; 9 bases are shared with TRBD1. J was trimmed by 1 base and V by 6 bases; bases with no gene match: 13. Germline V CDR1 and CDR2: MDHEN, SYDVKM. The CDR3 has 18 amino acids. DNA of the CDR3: TGTGCCAGCAGACTAGACAGGGGGGCAGCCCTGAGCAATCAGCCCCAGCATTTT. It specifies CASRLDRGAALSNQPQHF.

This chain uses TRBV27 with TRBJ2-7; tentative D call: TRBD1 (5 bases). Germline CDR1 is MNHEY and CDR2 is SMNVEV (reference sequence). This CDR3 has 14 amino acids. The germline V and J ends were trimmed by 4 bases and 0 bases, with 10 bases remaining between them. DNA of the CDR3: TGTGCCAGCAGTTCCGGACACCCCTCCTACGAGCAGTACTTC. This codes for CASSSGHPSYEQYF.

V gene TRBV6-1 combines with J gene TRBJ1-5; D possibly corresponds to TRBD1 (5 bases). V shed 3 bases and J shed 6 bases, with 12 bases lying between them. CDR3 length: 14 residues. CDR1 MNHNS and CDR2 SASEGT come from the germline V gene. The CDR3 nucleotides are TGTGCCAGCAGTGAGCGGCAGGGAGGTCAGCCCCAGCATTTT. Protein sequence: CASSERQGGQPQHF.

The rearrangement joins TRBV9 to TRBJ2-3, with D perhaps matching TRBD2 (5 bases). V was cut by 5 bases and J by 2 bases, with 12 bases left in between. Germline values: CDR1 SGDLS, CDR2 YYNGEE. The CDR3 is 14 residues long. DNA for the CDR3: TGTGCCAGCAGGAGCGACTACCCCACAGATACGCAGTATTTT. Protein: CASRSDYPTDTQYF.

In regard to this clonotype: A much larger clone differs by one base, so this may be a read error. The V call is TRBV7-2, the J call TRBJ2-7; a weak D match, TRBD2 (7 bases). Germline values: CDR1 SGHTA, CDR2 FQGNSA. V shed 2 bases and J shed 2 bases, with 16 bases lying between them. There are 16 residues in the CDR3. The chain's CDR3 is CASSLFTRGRPYEQYF. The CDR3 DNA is TGTGCCAGCAGCTTATTTACGCGGGGGCGCCCCTACGAGCAGTACTTC. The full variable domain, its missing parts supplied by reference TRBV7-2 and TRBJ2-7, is GAGVSQSPSNKVTEKGKDVELRCDPISGHTALYWYRQSLGQGLEFLIYFQGNSAPDKSGLPSDRFSAERTGGSVSTLTIQRTQQEDSAVYLCASSLFTRGRPYEQYFGPGTRLTVT.

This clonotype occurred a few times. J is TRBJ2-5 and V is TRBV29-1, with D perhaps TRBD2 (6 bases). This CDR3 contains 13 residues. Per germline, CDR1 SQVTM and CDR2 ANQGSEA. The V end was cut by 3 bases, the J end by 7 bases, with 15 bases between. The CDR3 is CSVDTGTGGTQYF. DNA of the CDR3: TGCAGCGTTGATACGGGGACCGGGGGGACCCAGTACTTC.

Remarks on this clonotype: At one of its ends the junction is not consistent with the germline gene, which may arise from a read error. Written as DNA, the CDR3 is TGTGCTAGCAGCTTAGGACGGCTAGCGGGAGTGAACACCGGGGAGCTGTTTTTT. It is translated as CASSLGRLAGVNTGELFF. The chain has TRBV7-6 and TRBJ2-2, with 10 bases identical to TRBD2. The CDR3 extends over 18 amino acids. The germline gives CDR1 SGHVS, CDR2 FNYEAQ.

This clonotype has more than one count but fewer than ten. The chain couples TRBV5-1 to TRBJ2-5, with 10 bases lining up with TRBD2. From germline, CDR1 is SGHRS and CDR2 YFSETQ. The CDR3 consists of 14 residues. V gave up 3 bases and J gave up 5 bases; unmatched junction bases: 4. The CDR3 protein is CASSSSGRMETQYF. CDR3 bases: TGCGCCAGCAGCTCTAGCGGGAGAATGGAGACCCAGTACTTC.

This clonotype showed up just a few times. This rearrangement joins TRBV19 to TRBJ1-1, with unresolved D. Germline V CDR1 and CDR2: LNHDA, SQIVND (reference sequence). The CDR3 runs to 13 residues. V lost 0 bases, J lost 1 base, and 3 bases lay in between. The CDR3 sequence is CASSIDWNTEAFF. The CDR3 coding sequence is TGTGCCAGTAGTATAGATTGGAACACTGAAGCTTTCTTT.

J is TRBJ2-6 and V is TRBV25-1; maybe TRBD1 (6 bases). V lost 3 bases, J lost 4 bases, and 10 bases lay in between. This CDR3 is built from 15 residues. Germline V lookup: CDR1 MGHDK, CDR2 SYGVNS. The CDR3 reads CASSEERGGANVLTF. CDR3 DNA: TGTGCCAGCAGTGAGGAGAGGGGGGGGGCCAACGTCCTGACTTTC.

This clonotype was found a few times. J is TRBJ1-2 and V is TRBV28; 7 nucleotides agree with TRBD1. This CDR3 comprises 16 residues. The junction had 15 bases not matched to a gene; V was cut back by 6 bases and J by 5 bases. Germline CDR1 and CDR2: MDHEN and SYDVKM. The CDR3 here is CASRGSSTGRIYGYTF. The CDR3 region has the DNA TGTGCCAGCAGAGGATCTTCGACAGGGAGGATTTATGGCTACACCTTC.

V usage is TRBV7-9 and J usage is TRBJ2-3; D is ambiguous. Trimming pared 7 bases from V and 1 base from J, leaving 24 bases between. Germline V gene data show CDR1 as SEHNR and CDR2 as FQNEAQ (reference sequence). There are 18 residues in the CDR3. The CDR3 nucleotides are TGTGCCAGCACCAAACCAATCGGGTCCCCGGTGGGCACAGATACGCAGTATTTT. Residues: CASTKPIGSPVGTDTQYF.

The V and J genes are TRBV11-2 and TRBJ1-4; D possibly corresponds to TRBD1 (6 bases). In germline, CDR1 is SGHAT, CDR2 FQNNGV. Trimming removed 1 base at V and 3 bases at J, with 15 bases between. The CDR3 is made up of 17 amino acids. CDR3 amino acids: CASSLGLSGASNEKLFF. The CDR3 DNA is TGTGCCAGCAGCTTAGGGTTGTCGGGGGCGTCTAATGAAAAACTGTTTTTT.

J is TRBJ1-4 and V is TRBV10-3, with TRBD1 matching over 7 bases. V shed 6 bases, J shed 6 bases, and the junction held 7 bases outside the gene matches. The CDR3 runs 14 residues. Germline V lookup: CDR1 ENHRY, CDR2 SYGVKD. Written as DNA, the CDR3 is TGTGCCATCAGCCCGACAGGGAATGATGAAAAACTGTTTTTT. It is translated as CAISPTGNDEKLFF.

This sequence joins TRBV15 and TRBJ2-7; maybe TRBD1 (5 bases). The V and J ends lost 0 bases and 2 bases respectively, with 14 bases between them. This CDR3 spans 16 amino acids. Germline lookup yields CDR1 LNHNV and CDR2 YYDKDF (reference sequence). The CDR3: CATSRDRTSRAYEQYF. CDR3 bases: TGTGCCACCAGCAGAGACCGGACATCTCGGGCCTACGAGCAGTACTTC. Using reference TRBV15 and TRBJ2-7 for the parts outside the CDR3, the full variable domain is DAMVIQNPRYQVTQFGKPVTLSCSQTLNHNVMYWYQQKSSQAPKLLFHYYDKDFNNEADTPDNFQSRRPNTSFCFLDIRSPGLGDTAMYLCATSRDRTSRAYEQYFGPGTRLTVT.

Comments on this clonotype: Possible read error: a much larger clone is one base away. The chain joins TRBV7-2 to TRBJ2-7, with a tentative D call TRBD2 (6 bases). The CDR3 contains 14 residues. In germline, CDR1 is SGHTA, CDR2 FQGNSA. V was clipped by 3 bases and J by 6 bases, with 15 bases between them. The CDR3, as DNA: TGTGCCAGCAGCTTCGCGGGGCAGGTGAGCGAGCAGTACTTC. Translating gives CASSFAGQVSEQYF.

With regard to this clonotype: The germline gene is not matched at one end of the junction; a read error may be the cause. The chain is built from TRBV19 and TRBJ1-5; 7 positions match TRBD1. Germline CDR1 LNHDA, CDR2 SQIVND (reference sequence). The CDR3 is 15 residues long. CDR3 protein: CASTRDRVKGQSQHF. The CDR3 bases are TGTGCCAGTACCAGAGACAGGGTAAAAGGTCAGTCCCAGCATTTT.

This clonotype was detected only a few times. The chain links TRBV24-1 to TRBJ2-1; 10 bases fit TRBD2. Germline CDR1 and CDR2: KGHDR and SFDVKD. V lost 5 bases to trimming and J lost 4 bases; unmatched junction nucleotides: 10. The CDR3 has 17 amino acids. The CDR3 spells CATSAYSLAGLYNEQFF. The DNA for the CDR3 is TGTGCCACCAGTGCCTACTCACTAGCGGGACTGTACAATGAGCAGTTCTTC.